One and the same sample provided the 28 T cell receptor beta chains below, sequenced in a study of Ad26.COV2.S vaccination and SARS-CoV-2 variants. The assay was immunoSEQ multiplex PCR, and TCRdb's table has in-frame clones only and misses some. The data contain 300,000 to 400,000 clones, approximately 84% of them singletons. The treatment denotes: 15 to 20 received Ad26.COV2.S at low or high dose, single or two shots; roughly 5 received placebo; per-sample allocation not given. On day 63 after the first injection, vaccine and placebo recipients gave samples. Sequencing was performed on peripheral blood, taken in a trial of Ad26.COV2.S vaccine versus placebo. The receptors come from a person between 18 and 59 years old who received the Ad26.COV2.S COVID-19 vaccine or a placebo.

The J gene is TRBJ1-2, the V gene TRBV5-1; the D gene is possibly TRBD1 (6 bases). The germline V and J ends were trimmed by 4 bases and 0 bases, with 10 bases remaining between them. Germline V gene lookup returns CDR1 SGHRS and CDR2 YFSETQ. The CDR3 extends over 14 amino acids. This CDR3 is CASSPTGSNYGYTF. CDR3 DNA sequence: TGCGCCAGCAGCCCGACAGGATCTAACTATGGCTACACCTTC. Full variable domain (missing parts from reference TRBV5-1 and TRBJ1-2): KAGVTQTPRYLIKTRGQQVTLSCSPISGHRSVSWYQQTPGQGLQFLFEYFSETQRNKGNFPGRFSGRQFSNSRSEMNVSTLELGDSALYLCASSPTGSNYGYTFGSGTRLTVV.

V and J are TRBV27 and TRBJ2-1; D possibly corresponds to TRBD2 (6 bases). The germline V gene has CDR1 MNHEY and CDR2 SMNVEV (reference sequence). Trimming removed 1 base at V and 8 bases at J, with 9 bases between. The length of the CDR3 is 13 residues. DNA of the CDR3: TGTGCCAGCAGTTTATACCGGGACTATGAGCAGTTCTTC. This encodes CASSLYRDYEQFF.

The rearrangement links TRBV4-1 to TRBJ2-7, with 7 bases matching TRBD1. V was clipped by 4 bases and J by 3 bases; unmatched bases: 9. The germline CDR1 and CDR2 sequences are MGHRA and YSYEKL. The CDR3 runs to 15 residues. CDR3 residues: CASSPGPGQSYEQYF. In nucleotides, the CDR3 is TGCGCCAGCAGCCCGGGCCCGGGACAGAGCTACGAGCAGTACTTC.

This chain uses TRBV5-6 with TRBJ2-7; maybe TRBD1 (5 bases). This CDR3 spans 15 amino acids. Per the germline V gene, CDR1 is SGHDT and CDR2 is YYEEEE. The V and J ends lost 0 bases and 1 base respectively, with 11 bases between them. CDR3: CASSLEGIHSYEQYF. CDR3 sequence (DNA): TGTGCCAGCAGCTTGGAGGGGATTCATTCCTACGAGCAGTACTTC.

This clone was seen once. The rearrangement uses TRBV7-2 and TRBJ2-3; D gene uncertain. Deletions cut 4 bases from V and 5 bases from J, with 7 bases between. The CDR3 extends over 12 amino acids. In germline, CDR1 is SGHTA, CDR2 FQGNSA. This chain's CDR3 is CASSSLGDTQYF. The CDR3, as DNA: TGTGCCAGCAGCTCCCTGGGAGATACGCAGTATTTT. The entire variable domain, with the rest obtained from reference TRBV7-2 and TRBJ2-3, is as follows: GAGVSQSPSNKVTEKGKDVELRCDPISGHTALYWYRQSLGQGLEFLIYFQGNSAPDKSGLPSDRFSAERTGGSVSTLTIQRTQQEDSAVYLCASSSLGDTQYFGPGTRLTVL.

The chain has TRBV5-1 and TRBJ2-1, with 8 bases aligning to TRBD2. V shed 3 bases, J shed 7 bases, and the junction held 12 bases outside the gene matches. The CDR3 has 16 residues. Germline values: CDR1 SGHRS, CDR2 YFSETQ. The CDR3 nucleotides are TGCGCCAGCAGCTCCGGGACTAGTTCGATGACTAATGAGCAGTTCTTC. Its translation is CASSSGTSSMTNEQFF.

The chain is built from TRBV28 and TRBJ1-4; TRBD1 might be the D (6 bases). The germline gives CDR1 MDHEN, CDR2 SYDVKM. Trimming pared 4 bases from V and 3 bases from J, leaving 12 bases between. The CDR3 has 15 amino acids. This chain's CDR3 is CASSSQGRPNEKLFF. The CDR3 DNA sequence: TGTGCCAGCAGTTCACAGGGTCGGCCTAATGAAAAACTGTTTTTT.

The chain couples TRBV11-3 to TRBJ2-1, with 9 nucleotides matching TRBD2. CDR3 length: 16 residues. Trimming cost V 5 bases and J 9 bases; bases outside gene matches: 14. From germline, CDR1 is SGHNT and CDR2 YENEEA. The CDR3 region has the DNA TGTGCCAGCAGCCCGAGATGGCGGGAGGGCCGGGGTGAGCAGTTCTTC. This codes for CASSPRWREGRGEQFF.

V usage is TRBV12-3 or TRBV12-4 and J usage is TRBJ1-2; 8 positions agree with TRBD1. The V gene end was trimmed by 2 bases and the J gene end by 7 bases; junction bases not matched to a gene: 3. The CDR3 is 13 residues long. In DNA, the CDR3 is TGTGCCAGCAGTTTACGCACAGGGGGTGGCTACACCTTC. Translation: CASSLRTGGGYTF.

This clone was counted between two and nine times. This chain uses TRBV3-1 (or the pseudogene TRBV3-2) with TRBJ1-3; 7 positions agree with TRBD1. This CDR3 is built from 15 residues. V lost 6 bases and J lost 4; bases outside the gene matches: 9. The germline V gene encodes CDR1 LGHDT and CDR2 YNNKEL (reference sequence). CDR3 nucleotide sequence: TGTGCCAGCAGGCCTAAGGACAGGTCAGGAAACACCATATATTTT. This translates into CASRPKDRSGNTIYF.

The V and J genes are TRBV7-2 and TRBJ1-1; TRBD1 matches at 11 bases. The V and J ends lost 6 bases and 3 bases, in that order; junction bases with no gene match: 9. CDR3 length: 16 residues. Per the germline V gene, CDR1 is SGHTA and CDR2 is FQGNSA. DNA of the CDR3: TGTGCCAGCAGGGGTTCCCCGGGACAGGGGGACACTGAAGCTTTCTTT. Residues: CASRGSPGQGDTEAFF.

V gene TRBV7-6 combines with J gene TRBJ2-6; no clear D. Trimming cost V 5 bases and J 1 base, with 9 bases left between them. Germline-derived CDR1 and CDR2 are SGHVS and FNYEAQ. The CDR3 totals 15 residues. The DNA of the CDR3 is TGTGCCAGCAGCGGCACGGTTTCTGGGGCCAACGTCCTGACTTTC. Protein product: CASSGTVSGANVLTF.

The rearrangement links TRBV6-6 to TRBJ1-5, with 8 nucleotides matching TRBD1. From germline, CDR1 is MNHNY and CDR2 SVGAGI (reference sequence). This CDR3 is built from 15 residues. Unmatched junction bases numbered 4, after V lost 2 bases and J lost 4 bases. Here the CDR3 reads CASSYRTGMNQPQHF. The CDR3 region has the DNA TGTGCCAGCAGTTACCGGACAGGGATGAATCAGCCCCAGCATTTT.

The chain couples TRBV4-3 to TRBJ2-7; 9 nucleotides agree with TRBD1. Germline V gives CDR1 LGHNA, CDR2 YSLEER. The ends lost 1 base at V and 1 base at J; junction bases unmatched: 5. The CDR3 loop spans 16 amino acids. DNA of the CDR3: TGCGCCAGCAGCCAAGTAGACGGACAGGGGTCCTACGAGCAGTACTTC. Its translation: CASSQVDGQGSYEQYF.

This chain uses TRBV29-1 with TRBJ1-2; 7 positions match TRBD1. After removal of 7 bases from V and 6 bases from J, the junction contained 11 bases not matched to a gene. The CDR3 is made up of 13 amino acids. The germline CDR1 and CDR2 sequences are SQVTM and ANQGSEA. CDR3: CSGQGEIEDGYTF. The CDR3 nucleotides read TGCAGCGGCCAGGGGGAAATCGAGGATGGCTACACCTTC.

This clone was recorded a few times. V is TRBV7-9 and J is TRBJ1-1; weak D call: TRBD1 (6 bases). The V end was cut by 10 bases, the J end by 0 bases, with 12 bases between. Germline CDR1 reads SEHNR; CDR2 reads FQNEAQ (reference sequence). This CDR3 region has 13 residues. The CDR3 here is CATGEVLNTEAFF. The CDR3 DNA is TGTGCCACAGGGGAGGTACTGAACACTGAAGCTTTCTTT.

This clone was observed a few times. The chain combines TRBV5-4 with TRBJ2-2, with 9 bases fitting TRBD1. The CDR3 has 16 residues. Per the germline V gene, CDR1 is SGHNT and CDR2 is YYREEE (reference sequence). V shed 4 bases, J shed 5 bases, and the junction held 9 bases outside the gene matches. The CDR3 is CASSPTGGRGTGELFF. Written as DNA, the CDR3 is TGTGCCAGCAGCCCAACAGGGGGCCGTGGGACCGGGGAGCTGTTTTTT.

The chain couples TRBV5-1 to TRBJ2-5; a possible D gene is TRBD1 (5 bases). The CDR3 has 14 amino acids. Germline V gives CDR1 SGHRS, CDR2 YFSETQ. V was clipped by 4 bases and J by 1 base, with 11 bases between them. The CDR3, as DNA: TGCGCCAGCAGCGATCAGGGTTTCCAAGAGACCCAGTACTTC. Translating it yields CASSDQGFQETQYF.

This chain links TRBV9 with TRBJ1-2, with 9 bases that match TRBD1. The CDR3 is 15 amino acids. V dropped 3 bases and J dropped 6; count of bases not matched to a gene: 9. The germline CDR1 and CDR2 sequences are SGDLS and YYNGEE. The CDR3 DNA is TGTGCCAGCAGCGCGCACCGGGACAGGGAGAATGGCTACACCTTC. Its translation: CASSAHRDRENGYTF.

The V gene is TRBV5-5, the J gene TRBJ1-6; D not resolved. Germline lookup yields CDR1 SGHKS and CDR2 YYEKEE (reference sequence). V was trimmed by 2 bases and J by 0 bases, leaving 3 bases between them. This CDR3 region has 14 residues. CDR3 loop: CASSLSSYNSPLHF. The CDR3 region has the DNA TGTGCCAGCAGCTTAAGCTCCTATAATTCACCCCTCCACTTT.

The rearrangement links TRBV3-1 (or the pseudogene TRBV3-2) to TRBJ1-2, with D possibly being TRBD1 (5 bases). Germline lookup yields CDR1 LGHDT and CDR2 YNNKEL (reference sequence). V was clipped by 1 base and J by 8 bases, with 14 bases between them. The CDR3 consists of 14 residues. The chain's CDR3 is CASSQGSAGRGYTF. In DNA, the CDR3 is TGTGCCAGCAGCCAAGGTTCGGCAGGGAGAGGCTACACCTTC.

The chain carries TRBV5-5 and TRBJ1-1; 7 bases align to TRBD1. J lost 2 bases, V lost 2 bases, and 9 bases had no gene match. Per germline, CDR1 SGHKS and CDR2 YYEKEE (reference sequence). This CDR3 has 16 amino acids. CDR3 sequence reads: CASSLLQGGLNTEAFF. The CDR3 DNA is TGTGCCAGCAGCTTACTCCAGGGGGGTTTAAACACTGAAGCTTTCTTT.

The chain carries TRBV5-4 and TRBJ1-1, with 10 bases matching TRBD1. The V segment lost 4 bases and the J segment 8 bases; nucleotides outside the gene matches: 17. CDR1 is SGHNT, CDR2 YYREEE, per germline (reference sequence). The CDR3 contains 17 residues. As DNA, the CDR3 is TGTGCCAGCAGCCTTCGACAGGGGGCCTCTGAGCCCGCAGAAGCTTTCTTT. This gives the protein CASSLRQGASEPAEAFF.

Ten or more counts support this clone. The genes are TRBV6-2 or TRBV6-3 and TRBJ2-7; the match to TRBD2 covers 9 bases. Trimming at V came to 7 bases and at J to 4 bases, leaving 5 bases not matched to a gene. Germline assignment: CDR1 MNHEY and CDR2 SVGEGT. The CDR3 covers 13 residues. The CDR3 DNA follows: TGTGCCAGCAACCCCCTAGCGGGGTACGAGCAGTACTTC. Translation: CASNPLAGYEQYF.

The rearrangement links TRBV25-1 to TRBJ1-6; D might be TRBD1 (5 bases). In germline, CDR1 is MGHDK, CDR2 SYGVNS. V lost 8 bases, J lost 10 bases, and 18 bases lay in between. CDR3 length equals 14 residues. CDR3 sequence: CASATSWGGSPLHF. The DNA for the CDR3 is TGTGCCAGCGCTACTTCTTGGGGGGGGTCACCCCTCCACTTT.

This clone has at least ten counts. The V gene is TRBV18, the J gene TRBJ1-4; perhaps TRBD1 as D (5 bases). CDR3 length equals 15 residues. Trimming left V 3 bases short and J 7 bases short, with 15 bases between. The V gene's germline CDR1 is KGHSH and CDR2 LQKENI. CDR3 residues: CASSPPRDGVEKLFF. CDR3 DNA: TGTGCCAGCTCACCTCCTCGGGACGGTGTTGAAAAACTGTTTTTT.

CDR3 DNA sequence: TGTGCCACCAGTGATTTTTGGCTAGCGGGGGGTAAGCAGTTCTTC. Protein: CATSDFWLAGGKQFF. The chain joins TRBV24-1 to TRBJ2-1, with TRBD2 identical over 11 bases. After removal of 1 base from V and 11 bases from J, the junction contained 6 bases not matched to a gene. This CDR3 region has 15 residues. The V gene's germline CDR1 is KGHDR and CDR2 SFDVKD.

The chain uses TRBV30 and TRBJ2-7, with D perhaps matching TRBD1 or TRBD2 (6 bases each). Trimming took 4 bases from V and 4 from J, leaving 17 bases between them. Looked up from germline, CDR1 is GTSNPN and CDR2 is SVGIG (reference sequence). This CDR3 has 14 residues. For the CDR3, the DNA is TGTGCCTGGAATTCGGGGGCCTCTCATTACGAGCAGTACTTC. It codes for CAWNSGASHYEQYF. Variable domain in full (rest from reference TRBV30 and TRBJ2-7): SQTIHQWPATLVQPVGSPLSLECTVEGTSNPNLYWYRQAAGRGLQLLFYSVGIGQISSEVPQNLSASRPQDRQFILSSKKLLLSDSGFYLCAWNSGASHYEQYFGPGTRLTVT.